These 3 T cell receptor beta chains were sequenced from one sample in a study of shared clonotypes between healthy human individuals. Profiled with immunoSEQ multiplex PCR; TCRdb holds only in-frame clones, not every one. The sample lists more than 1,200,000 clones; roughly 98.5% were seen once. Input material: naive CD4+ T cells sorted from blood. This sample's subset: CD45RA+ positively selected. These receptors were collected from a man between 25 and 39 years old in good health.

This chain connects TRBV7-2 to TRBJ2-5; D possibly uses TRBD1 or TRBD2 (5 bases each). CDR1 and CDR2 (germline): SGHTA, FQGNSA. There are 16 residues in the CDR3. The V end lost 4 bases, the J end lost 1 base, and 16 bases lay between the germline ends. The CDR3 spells CASSSYAGSAQETQYF. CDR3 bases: TGTGCCAGCAGCTCTTACGCAGGGAGTGCCCAAGAGACCCAGTACTTC.

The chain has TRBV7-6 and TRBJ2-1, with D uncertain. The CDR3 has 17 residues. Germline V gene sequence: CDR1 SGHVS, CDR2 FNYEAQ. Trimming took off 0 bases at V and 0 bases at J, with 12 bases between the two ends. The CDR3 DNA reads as TGTGCCAGCAGCTTAGCCACACGAACCTACTCCTACAATGAGCAGTTCTTC. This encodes CASSLATRTYSYNEQFF.

CDR3 sequence reads: CASSQTGGADTQYF. Written as DNA, the CDR3 is TGTGCCAGCAGTCAGACAGGTGGGGCAGATACGCAGTATTTT. This chain links TRBV6-5 with TRBJ2-3, with D perhaps TRBD1 (6 bases). Germline assignment: CDR1 MNHEY and CDR2 SVGAGI. Between the trimmed V and J ends, which lost 5 bases and 4 bases, there was a span of 13 bases. The CDR3 length is 14 residues.